This T cell receptor beta chain originates from a study of cytomegalovirus exposure and HLA in healthy donors. Background on the study: Earlier findings included more than 95 million unique TCR beta sequences obtained from 150 million to 200 million T cells.

The CDR3 totals 17 residues. CDR1 SGHDN and CDR2 FVKESK come from the germline V gene. With 1 base removed from V and 6 bases from J, the gap between germline ends came to 21 bases. The PCR used 60 Vbeta and 13 Jbeta primers. Some clones are missing from TCRdb's copy, which holds only in-frame ones; the method was immunoSEQ multiplex PCR. The sample carries over 100,000 clones, around three quarters recorded once. This sequence joins TRBV14 and TRBJ1-2; a weak D match, TRBD1 (5 bases). Sequenced material: PBMCs. The source of this sequence is a woman between 18 and 29 years old in good health and CMV-seropositive. As DNA, the CDR3 is TGTGCCAGCAGCCAAGCGGCTGCCCACCCGCCGGGGGATGGCTACACCTTC. Translated: CASSQAAAHPPGDGYTF.